This T cell receptor beta chain was observed in a study of T cell repertoires in cytomegalovirus infection. For the study at large: In public TCR beta signatures, there were indications of both CMV infection and matching HLA type.

Study-wide results and caveats: Identification of carriers of CMV plus the relevant HLA was performed using cumulative public TCR beta family frequency.

This clonotype was observed a few times. Its antigen is still unknown. Each CDR3 protein gets one entry after TCRdb re-called the reads with MiXCR. The repertoire holds roughly 920,000 distinct CDR3 sequences, with about a third as singletons. V lost 7 bases and J lost 4, with 19 bases in between. The germline CDR1 and CDR2 sequences are SGHAT and FQNNGV. There are 16 residues in the CDR3. The specimen was cultured CD8+ T cells from PBMCs, collected from culture after CMV antigen stimulation. This rearrangement joins TRBV11-2 to TRBJ2-2, with D perhaps TRBD2 (6 bases). This clonotype originated in a human donor in good health (CMV status not recorded). Some clones in this sample may be carry-over from other donors' samples. The CDR3 sequence: CASKPLRGVSTGELFF. Written as DNA, the CDR3 is TGTGCCAGCAAACCCCTTCGCGGGGTGAGCACCGGGGAGCTGTTTTTT.